Presented here are 19 T cell receptor beta chains from one specimen sequenced in a study of tumor and adjacent non-tumor tissue in lung cancer. RNA was extracted from bulk tissue without any cell sorting. Three rounds of nested PCR, following a modified ARM-PCR protocol, produced the TCRbeta library. TCRdb re-analysed the multiplex PCR reads in MiXCR, keeping a single row per CDR3 protein. Of 100,000 to 150,000 distinct CDR3 sequences detected, over 65% appear once; the ten largest clones hold 9.5% to 15%. Source material: lung tumor tissue. The receptor set was obtained from a man aged 25 to 40 with non-small cell lung cancer.

Worth noting for this clonotype: Germline and junction disagree at one end, which may indicate a read error. The chain combines TRBV11-2 with TRBJ2-1; no firm D call. Germline V CDR1 and CDR2: SGHAT, FQNNGV. This CDR3 is 13 amino acids long. The DNA for the CDR3 is TGTGCCATCAGCTTATATCTGGCTAATGAGCAGTTCTTC. This encodes CAISLYLANEQFF. Looking up the rest from reference TRBV11-2 and TRBJ2-1 gives the full variable domain: EAGVAQSPRYKIIEKRQSVAFWCNPISGHATLYWYQQILGQGPKLLIQFQNNGVVDDSQLPKDRFSAERLKGVDSTLKIQPAKLEDSAVYLCAISLYLANEQFFGPGTRLTVL.

Details on this clonotype: This may be a read error: a much more frequent sequence differs by one nucleotide. This chain joins TRBV6-2 or TRBV6-3 and TRBJ2-2; 7 bases match TRBD1. Unmatched junction bases numbered 4, after V lost 5 bases and J lost 7 bases. CDR3 size: 13 residues. The V gene's germline CDR1 is MNHEY and CDR2 SVGEGT. CDR3 sequence (DNA): TGTGCCAGCAGTGGACAGGACAACGGGGAGCTGTTTTTT. Its protein is CASSGQDNGELFF.

At least ten counts were recorded for this clonotype. This chain links TRBV11-3 with TRBJ2-7; 12 nucleotides agree with TRBD2. CDR3 length equals 17 residues. V lost 2 bases, J lost 4 bases, and 9 bases stayed unmatched. In germline, CDR1 is SGHNT, CDR2 YENEEA. The CDR3 DNA follows: TGTGCCAGCAGCTTAATAAGACTAGCGGGAGCTACTTACGAGCAGTACTTC. Amino acid sequence: CASSLIRLAGATYEQYF.

The chain has TRBV5-1 and TRBJ2-7; D uncertain. Germline V gene sequence: CDR1 SGHRS, CDR2 YFSETQ. The CDR3 contains 13 residues. V lost 1 base and J lost 4, with 9 bases in between. CDR3 amino acids: CASSLFVNYEQYF. The CDR3, as DNA: TGCGCCAGCAGCTTGTTTGTGAATTACGAGCAGTACTTC.

The chain employs TRBV12-3 or TRBV12-4 and TRBJ1-1, with 9 bases matching TRBD1. The V and J ends lost 4 bases and 6 bases, in that order; junction bases with no gene match: 3. The CDR3 covers 13 residues. In nucleotides, the CDR3 is TGTGCCAGCAGTTGGACAGGGGTGGCTGAAGCTTTCTTT. This translates into CASSWTGVAEAFF.

Comments on this clonotype: This may arise from a read error, as a much more abundant clone is one base away. V usage is TRBV12-3 or TRBV12-4 and J usage is TRBJ2-1, with a tentative D call TRBD1 (6 bases). Trimming shortened V by 8 bases and J by 7 bases, and 21 bases separated the two germline ends. The CDR3 extends over 15 amino acids. The CDR3 spells CASVTGTGLWNEQFF. The CDR3 DNA sequence: TGTGCCAGCGTCACCGGAACAGGGCTGTGGAATGAGCAGTTCTTC.

This clonotype was observed at least ten times. This chain uses TRBV11-1 with TRBJ2-5; tentative D call: TRBD1 (6 bases). Germline assignment: CDR1 SGHAT and CDR2 FQDESV (reference sequence). The CDR3 contains 15 residues. Trimming took 5 bases from V and 5 from J, leaving 18 bases between them. The CDR3 region is CASSAHLGQAETQYF. DNA for the CDR3: TGTGCCAGCAGCGCCCACTTGGGACAAGCGGAGACCCAGTACTTC.

This clonotype was observed a few times. The V call is TRBV5-1, the J call TRBJ2-7; 7 bases fit TRBD1. The CDR3 totals 15 residues. V lost 0 bases, J lost 2 bases, and 5 bases stayed unmatched. Germline V gives CDR1 SGHRS, CDR2 YFSETQ. The CDR3 DNA reads as TGCGCCAGCAGCTTGGAATTACAGGGGCCCTACGAGCAGTACTTC. Protein sequence: CASSLELQGPYEQYF.

Comment on this clonotype: At one end, the junction sequence differs from germline, possibly due to a read error. The chain employs TRBV6-5 and TRBJ1-1, with no clear D. The CDR3 runs 14 residues. In germline, CDR1 is MNHEY, CDR2 SVGAGI. The CDR3 reads CTSSFFRENTEAFF. The CDR3 nucleotides read TGTACCAGCAGTTTCTTTAGGGAGAACACTGAAGCTTTCTTT.

This clonotype was detected only once. Likely a read error: the CDR3 ends without its conserved phenylalanine or tryptophan. V and J are TRBV18 and TRBJ2-7; TRBD1 matches 9 bases. Germline CDR1 and CDR2: KGHSH and LQKENI. The CDR3 has 15 residues. After removal of 6 bases from V and 3 bases from J, the junction contained 9 bases not matched to a gene. CDR3 sequence: CASSPTGTGNYEQYS. The DNA of the CDR3 is TGTGCCAGCTCGCCTACCGGGACAGGGAACTACGAGCAGTACTCG.

As concerns this clonotype: This may be a read error, as it is one base from a much larger clone. No conserved phenylalanine or tryptophan ends this CDR3, so it is likely a read error. J is TRBJ1-1 and V is TRBV20-1; TRBD1 matches 7 bases. From germline, CDR1 is DFQATT and CDR2 SNEGSKA (reference sequence). This CDR3 spans 12 amino acids. With V trimmed by 2 bases and J by 3 bases, 0 bases remained unmatched. CDR3 region: CSARQGDTEAFS. Here the CDR3 DNA reads TGCAGTGCTAGACAGGGGGACACTGAAGCTTTCTCT.

About this clonotype itself: At one end the junction does not follow the germline gene, possibly because of a read error. The genes are TRBV4-1 and TRBJ1-4; D is ambiguous. Per the germline V gene, CDR1 is MGHRA and CDR2 is YSYEKL. The CDR3 has 15 amino acids. CDR3 sequence: CASSQDHRNNGKLFF. The CDR3 DNA reads as TGCGCCAGCAGCCAAGATCACAGAAATAATGGAAAACTGTTTTTT.

This clonotype was recorded at least ten times. The chain carries TRBV4-1 and TRBJ2-1, with D maybe TRBD2 (6 bases). Germline V lookup: CDR1 MGHRA, CDR2 YSYEKL. The V end was cut by 2 bases, the J end by 2 bases, with 13 bases between. The CDR3 is made up of 16 amino acids. As DNA, the CDR3 is TGCGCCAGCAGCCAAACCGGGAGTTCAGCCTACAATGAGCAGTTCTTC. It is translated as CASSQTGSSAYNEQFF.

Note on this clonotype: The CDR3 carries no conserved terminal phenylalanine or tryptophan, so it likely arises from a read error. The chain combines TRBV11-2 with TRBJ1-3; TRBD1 matches 8 bases. V lost 8 bases, J lost 1 base, and 10 bases stayed unmatched. This CDR3 is built from 16 residues. Germline V gene sequence: CDR1 SGHAT, CDR2 FQNNGV. CDR3 DNA sequence: TGTGCCAGCGGCACACAGGGGGTTGGTTCTGGAAACACCATATATTAT. This translates into CASGTQGVGSGNTIYY.

For this clonotype: A junction end diverges from the germline sequence, so it may reflect a read error. The rearrangement joins TRBV11-3 to TRBJ1-1, with D unclear. The CDR3 length is 13 residues. Germline V lookup: CDR1 SGHNT, CDR2 YENEEA. CDR3 residues: CASSRDGGTEAIF. The CDR3 coding sequence is TGTGCCAGCAGCCGTGATGGAGGTACTGAAGCTATCTTT.

As regards this clonotype: At one end, the junction sequence differs from germline, possibly due to a read error. V and J are TRBV24-1 and TRBJ2-3; D gene ambiguous. This CDR3 is built from 13 residues. Per the germline V gene, CDR1 is KGHDR and CDR2 is SFDVKD. In DNA, the CDR3 is TGTGTCACCCGGACGGCACGCACAGATACGCAGTATTTT. Encoded protein: CVTRTARTDTQYF.

This clonotype has ten or more counts. CDR3 coding DNA: TGCAGCGGGGAAGACAGGGAAGGCTACGAGCAGTACTTC. Protein product: CSGEDREGYEQYF. This sequence joins TRBV29-1 and TRBJ2-7; TRBD1 aligns across 7 bases. Germline V gene data show CDR1 as SQVTM and CDR2 as ANQGSEA. CDR3 length equals 13 residues. V lost 7 bases to trimming and J lost 3 bases; unmatched junction nucleotides: 9.

Remarks on this clonotype: This could be a read error, since a much larger clone is one nucleotide away. The chain joins TRBV12-3 or TRBV12-4 to TRBJ2-5, with D unclear. The CDR3 extends over 14 amino acids. The CDR3 nucleotides are TGTGCCAGCAGTTTTTCCGGACGCCAAGAGATCCAGTACTTC. Translation: CASSFSGRQEIQYF.

To note about this clonotype: Here the CDR3 omits its conserved ending phenylalanine or tryptophan, so a read error is the likely source. This chain uses TRBV4-2 with TRBJ2-5, with D possibly matching TRBD2 (6 bases). This CDR3 has 15 amino acids. V was clipped by 3 bases and J by 1 base, with 12 bases between them. Per germline, CDR1 LGHNA and CDR2 YNFKEQ. Written as DNA, the CDR3 is TGTGCCAGCAGCCAGACTATCGGGGGCCAAGAGACCCAGTACCTC. It codes for CASSQTIGGQETQYL.